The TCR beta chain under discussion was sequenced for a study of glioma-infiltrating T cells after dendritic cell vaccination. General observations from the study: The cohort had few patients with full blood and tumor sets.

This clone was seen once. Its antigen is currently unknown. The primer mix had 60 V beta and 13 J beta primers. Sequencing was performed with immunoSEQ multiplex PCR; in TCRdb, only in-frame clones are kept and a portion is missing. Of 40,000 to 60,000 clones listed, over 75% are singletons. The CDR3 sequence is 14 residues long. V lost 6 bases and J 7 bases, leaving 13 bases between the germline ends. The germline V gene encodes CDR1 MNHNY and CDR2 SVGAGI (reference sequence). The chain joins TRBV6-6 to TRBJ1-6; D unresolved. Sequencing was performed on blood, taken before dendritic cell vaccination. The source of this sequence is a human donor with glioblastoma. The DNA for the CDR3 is TGTGCCAGCAGCCTCCAGGCCTTGAATTCACCCCTCCACTTT. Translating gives CASSLQALNSPLHF.